These 6 T cell receptor beta chains were all obtained from the same sample, sequenced in a study of T cells expressing NK-cell markers. For each CDR3 protein, TCRdb gives one entry from its re-call of the 5' RACE reads, without DNA. The sample table includes about 30,000 distinct CDR3 sequences. The sample taken for sequencing was blood T cells: a sorted CD56 or NKG2C T cell subset, CD4+ or CD8+ T cells, or bulk PBMC T cells (not recorded which). The receptors derive from a woman aged 18 to 75 in good health.

The CDR3 reads CASSTHRVMETQYF. This chain joins TRBV27 and TRBJ2-5; without DNA, the TCRdb call of TRBD1 cannot be checked. The CDR3 sequence is 14 residues long. CDR1 and CDR2 from the germline V gene are MNHEY and SMNVEV (reference sequence).

The rearrangement links TRBV28 to TRBJ2-3; TCRdb's D call of TRBD2 is untestable without DNA. The germline V gene has CDR1 MDHEN and CDR2 SYDVKM. This CDR3 is built from 17 residues. Here the CDR3 reads CASSFILAGGGTDTQYF.

The J gene is TRBJ2-1, the V gene TRBV6-5; there is no DNA to check the TCRdb D call of TRBD2. Germline V gene sequence: CDR1 MNHEY, CDR2 SVGAGI. The CDR3 is made up of 15 amino acids. The CDR3 loop is CASSYEGSPYNEQFF.

V and J are TRBV2 and TRBJ2-6. The germline CDR1 and CDR2 sequences are SNHLY and FYNNEI. This CDR3 has 14 residues. CDR3 protein: CASMKAAGANVLTF.

The V and J genes are TRBV29-1 and TRBJ2-7; the D call of TRBD1 rests on TCRdb alone, since no DNA is present to check it. The germline V gene has CDR1 SQVTM and CDR2 ANQGSEA. The CDR3 contains 15 residues. The CDR3 loop reads CSVVDSKRPSYEQYF.

V is TRBV29-1 and J is TRBJ1-2; TCRdb returns TRBD1, unconfirmable since there is no DNA. The CDR3 has 13 residues. Germline V gene data show CDR1 as SQVTM and CDR2 as ANQGSEA. The CDR3 sequence: CSVASRENYGYTF.